This entry describes one TCR beta chain. Sequencing used immunoSEQ multiplex PCR; TCRdb keeps in-frame clones, though not all of them. The table has some 640,000 clones, approximately 89% seen once. Per the germline V gene, CDR1 is MGHRA and CDR2 is YSYEKL. The CDR3 extends over 14 amino acids. Trimming removed 1 base from V and 10 bases from J; junction bases left unmatched: 3. This entry is derived from a study of shared T cell receptors in the human thymus. These data also featured in a second study, about human thymus T cells. From that report: Donation was from healthy Finnish infants who were having corrective surgery that addressed congenital heart defects. The source of the thymus tissue was resections taken during corrective heart surgery. Related reports documented highly overlapping thymic repertoires among unrelated individuals.

The chain joins TRBV4-1 to TRBJ1-6; 8 nucleotides agree with TRBD1. The sequence was collected from a boy in the first two years of life with a congenital heart defect. Sequenced sample: thymocytes. Here the CDR3 DNA reads TGCGCCAGCAGCCAAGGGGCAGGGGGCTCACCCCTCCACTTT. Encoded protein: CASSQGAGGSPLHF.